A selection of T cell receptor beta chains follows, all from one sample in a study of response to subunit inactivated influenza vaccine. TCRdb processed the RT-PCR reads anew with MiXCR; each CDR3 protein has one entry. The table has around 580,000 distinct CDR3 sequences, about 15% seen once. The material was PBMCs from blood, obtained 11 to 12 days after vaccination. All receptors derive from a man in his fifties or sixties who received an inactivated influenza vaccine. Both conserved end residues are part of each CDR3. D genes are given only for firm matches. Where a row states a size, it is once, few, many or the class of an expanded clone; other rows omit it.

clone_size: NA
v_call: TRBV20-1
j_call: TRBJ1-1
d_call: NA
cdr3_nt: TGCAGTGCTATCTTCAGCACTGAAGCTTTCTTT
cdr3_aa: CSAIFSTEAFF

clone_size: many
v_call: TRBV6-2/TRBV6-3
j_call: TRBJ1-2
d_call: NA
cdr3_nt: TGTGCCAGCAGTTACCAGACAGGACAAACCAACTATGGCTACACCTTC
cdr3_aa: CASSYQTGQTNYGYTF

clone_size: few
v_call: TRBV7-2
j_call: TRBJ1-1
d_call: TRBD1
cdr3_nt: TGTGCCACCAAGGGACAGACTTACACTGAAGCTTTCTTT
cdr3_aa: CATKGQTYTEAFF

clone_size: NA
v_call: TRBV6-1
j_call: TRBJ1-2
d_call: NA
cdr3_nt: TGTGCCAGCTCGACGAGTGGGTTTAACTATGGCTACACCTTC
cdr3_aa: CASSTSGFNYGYTF

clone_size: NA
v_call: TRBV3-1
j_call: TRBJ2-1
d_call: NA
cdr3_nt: TGTGCCAGCAGCCCGACTTGGGCCGGAGCGCAGTTCTTC
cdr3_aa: CASSPTWAGAQFF

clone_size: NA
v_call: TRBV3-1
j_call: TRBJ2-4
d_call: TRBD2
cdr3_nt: TGTGCCAGCAGCTTTAGCGGGTCGGGGGTCAAAAACATTCAGTACTTC
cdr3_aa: CASSFSGSGVKNIQYF

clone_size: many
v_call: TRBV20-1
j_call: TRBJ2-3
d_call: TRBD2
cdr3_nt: TGCAGTGCTAGGGTCGGCGGGAGGGGCACAGATACGCAGTATTTT
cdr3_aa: CSARVGGRGTDTQYF

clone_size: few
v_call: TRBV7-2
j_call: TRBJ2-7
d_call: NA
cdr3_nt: TGTGCCAGCAGCTTTTTTCAGGGCCCCAACGAGCAGTACTTC
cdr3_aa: CASSFFQGPNEQYF

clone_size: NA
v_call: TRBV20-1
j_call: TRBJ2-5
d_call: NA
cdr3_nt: TGCAGTGCAACGAGGAGGAAATACCAAGAGACCCAGTACTTC
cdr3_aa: CSATRRKYQETQYF

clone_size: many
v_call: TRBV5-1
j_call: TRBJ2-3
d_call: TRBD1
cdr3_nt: TGCGCCAGCAGCTGGGGAACAGGGGGCGGCACAGATACGCAGTATTTT
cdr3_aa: CASSWGTGGGTDTQYF

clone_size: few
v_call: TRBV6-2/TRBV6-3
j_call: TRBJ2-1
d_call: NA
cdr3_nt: TGTGCCAGCAGTTCGGTTTCCTCCTACAATGAGCAGTTCTTC
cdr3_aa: CASSSVSSYNEQFF

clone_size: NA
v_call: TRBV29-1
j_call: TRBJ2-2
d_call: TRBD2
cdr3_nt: TGCAGCGTTAAAGCGGGGGCGAACACCGGGGAGCTGTTTTTT
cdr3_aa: CSVKAGANTGELFF

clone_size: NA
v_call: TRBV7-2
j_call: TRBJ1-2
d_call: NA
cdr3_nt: TGTGCCAGCAGCCCCGCAGGGACCTATGGCTACACCTTC
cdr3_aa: CASSPAGTYGYTF

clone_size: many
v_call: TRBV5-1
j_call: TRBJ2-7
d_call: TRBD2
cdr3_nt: TGCGCCAAGCCGGGCTTAGCGGGGCAAGGGACCGAGCAGTACTTC
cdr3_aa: CAKPGLAGQGTEQYF

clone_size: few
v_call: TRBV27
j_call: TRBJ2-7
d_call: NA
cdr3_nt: TGTGCCAGCAGTTTCCGCAGGGTACCCTACGAGCAGTACTTC
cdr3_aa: CASSFRRVPYEQYF

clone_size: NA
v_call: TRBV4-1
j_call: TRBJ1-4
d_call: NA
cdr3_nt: TGCGCCAGCAGCCCGGGCCCTGCGGGAGGTGAAAAACTGTTTTTT
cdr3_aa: CASSPGPAGGEKLFF

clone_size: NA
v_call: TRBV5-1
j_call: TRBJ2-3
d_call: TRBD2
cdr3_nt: TGCGCCAGCAGCTTGCTGGCGAGCGGGGGGGCCACAGATACGCAGTATTTT
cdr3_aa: CASSLLASGGATDTQYF

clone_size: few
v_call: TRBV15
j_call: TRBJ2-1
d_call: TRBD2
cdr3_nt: TGTGCCACCAGCTCTAGCGGTAATGAGCAGTTCTTC
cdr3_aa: CATSSSGNEQFF

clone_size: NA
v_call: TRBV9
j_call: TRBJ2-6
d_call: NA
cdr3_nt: TGTGCCAGCCAGAATGGAGGCTCTGGGGCCAACGTCCTGACTTTC
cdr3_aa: CASQNGGSGANVLTF

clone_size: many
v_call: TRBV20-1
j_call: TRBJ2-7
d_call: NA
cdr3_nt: TGCAGTGCTAGAGCGGGCCCTCGCTTATCTGAGCAGTACTTC
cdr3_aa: CSARAGPRLSEQYF

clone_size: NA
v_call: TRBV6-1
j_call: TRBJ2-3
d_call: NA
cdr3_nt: TGTGCCAGCAGCCCATTACTTATCAAACTAGAAGGCACAGATACGCAGTATTTT
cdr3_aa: CASSPLLIKLEGTDTQYF

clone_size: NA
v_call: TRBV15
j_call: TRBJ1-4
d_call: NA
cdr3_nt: TGTGCCACCAGCAGTTCCAGGGCCCATAATGAAAAACTGTTTTTT
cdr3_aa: CATSSSRAHNEKLFF

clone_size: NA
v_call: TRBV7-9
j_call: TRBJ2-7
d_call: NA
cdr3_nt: TGTGCCAGCAGCTTAGTGGAGACACGGTACGAGCAGTACTTC
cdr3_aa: CASSLVETRYEQYF

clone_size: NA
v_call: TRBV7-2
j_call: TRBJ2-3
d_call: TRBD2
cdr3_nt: TGTGCCAGCAGAAGAATAGCGGGAGGGCCAGAAGATACGCAGTATTTT
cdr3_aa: CASRRIAGGPEDTQYF

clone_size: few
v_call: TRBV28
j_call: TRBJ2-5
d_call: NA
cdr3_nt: TGTGCCAGCAGTTTAACGCAACCGGGACCTAAGTACTTC
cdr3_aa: CASSLTQPGPKYF

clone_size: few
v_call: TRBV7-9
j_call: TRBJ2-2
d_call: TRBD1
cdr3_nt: TGTGCCAGCAGGCGACAGGGGTACACCGGGGAGCTGTTTTTT
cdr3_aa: CASRRQGYTGELFF

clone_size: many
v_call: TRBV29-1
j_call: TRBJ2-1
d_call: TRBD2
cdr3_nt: TGCAGCGTCCGGGCCGGGACTAACTACAATGAGCAGTTCTTC
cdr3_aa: CSVRAGTNYNEQFF

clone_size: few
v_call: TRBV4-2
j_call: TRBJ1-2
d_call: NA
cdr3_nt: TGTGCCAGCAGCCAAGCCCCTACAGGGTTTGATGGCTACACCTTC
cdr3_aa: CASSQAPTGFDGYTF

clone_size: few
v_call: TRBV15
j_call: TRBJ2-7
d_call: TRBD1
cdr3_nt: TGTGCCACCAGCAGAGTACTCGGACAGGGTAACTACGAGCAGTACTTC
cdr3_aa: CATSRVLGQGNYEQYF

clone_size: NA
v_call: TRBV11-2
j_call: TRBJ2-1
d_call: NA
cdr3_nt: TGTGCCAGCAGCCCCCTTGACACTGAGCAGTTCTTC
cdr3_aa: CASSPLDTEQFF